Given below is one TCR beta chain in context. Profiled with immunoSEQ multiplex PCR; TCRdb holds only in-frame clones, not every one. The sample has around 120,000 clones; roughly 93% are singletons. The data stem from a study of control samples from healthy donors and cancer patients. The CDR3 runs 12 residues. CDR1 and CDR2 from the germline V gene are SGHNT and YYREEE (reference sequence). V was trimmed by 2 bases and J by 6 bases, leaving 6 bases between them. Source material: blood. The origin of this receptor is a man aged 25 to 40 in good health. The chain links TRBV5-4 to TRBJ1-5; D unresolved. This chain's CDR3 is CASSFNGQPQHF. The CDR3 DNA reads TGTGCCAGCAGCTTTAACGGTCAGCCCCAGCATTTT.